The 14 T cell receptor beta chains in this list originate from one sample, sequenced in a study of blood T cell repertoires in COVID-19. Generated by immunoSEQ multiplex PCR, the TCRdb table keeps only in-frame clones and is missing some. This sample has roughly 260,000 clones, with approximately 83% found just once. Input material: PBMCs or T cells enriched from blood (not recorded which). The receptors originated from a woman in her fifties or sixties who had recovered from COVID-19.

The chain is built from TRBV28 and TRBJ2-5, with a tentative D call TRBD1 (6 bases). The CDR3 consists of 14 residues. V was clipped by 6 bases and J by 5 bases, with 16 bases between them. Germline assignment: CDR1 MDHEN and CDR2 SYDVKM. CDR3 sequence: CASRPGVLLETQYF. The CDR3 bases are TGTGCCAGCAGACCAGGGGTTTTGTTGGAGACCCAGTACTTC.

The chain carries TRBV5-1 and TRBJ2-1, with TRBD2 matching over 11 bases. The ends lost 4 bases at V and 5 bases at J; junction bases unmatched: 8. Germline V gene data show CDR1 as SGHRS and CDR2 as YFSETQ. The CDR3 is 16 residues long. DNA of the CDR3: TGCGCCAGCAGCCTAACTAGCGGGAGACTCGACAATGAGCAGTTCTTC. It yields the protein CASSLTSGRLDNEQFF.

The chain combines TRBV6-1 with TRBJ2-7; 10 nucleotides match TRBD2. There are 16 residues in the CDR3. In germline, CDR1 is MNHNS, CDR2 SASEGT. Unmatched junction bases numbered 6, after V lost 2 bases and J lost 2 bases. CDR3 sequence reads: CASSEIAGGPTYEQYF. CDR3 nucleotide sequence: TGTGCCAGCAGTGAAATAGCGGGAGGCCCGACCTACGAGCAGTACTTC.

V is TRBV2 and J is TRBJ2-7; TRBD2 agrees at 10 bases. CDR3 size: 17 residues. Trimming took 1 base from V and 2 from J; bases not matched to a gene: 8. Germline-derived CDR1 and CDR2 are SNHLY and FYNNEI. The CDR3 sequence is CASSEGASGSGPYEQYF. The CDR3 coding sequence is TGTGCCAGCAGTGAAGGGGCTAGCGGGAGTGGACCCTACGAGCAGTACTTC.

CDR3 in DNA: TGCGCCAGCACCGCAGGGGTCGTCTCTGGAAACACCATATATTTT. It codes for CASTAGVVSGNTIYF. This chain uses TRBV5-1 with TRBJ1-3; possibly TRBD1 for D (6 bases). The V gene's germline CDR1 is SGHRS and CDR2 YFSETQ. The CDR3 consists of 15 residues. V was cut by 6 bases and J by 0 bases, with 13 bases left in between.

The chain carries TRBV5-1 and TRBJ2-7; 8 nucleotides align to TRBD1. This CDR3 has 14 amino acids. The ends lost 2 bases at V and 3 bases at J; junction bases unmatched: 4. CDR1 is SGHRS and CDR2 is YFSETQ in the germline V gene. The CDR3 nucleotides read TGCGCCAGCAGCTTAGCAGGGGGCCTCTACGAGCAGTACTTC. This codes for CASSLAGGLYEQYF.

The chain links TRBV7-9 to TRBJ1-5; D is possibly TRBD1 (6 bases). Germline CDR1 reads SEHNR; CDR2 reads FQNEAQ (reference sequence). The CDR3 is 13 amino acids. V was cut by 5 bases and J by 2 bases, with 7 bases left in between. The CDR3 loop is CASSPGGNQPQHF. CDR3 in DNA: TGTGCCAGCAGCCCAGGGGGCAATCAGCCCCAGCATTTT. The complete variable domain, with remaining parts taken from reference TRBV7-9 and TRBJ1-5, reads DTGVSQNPRHKITKRGQNVTFRCDPISEHNRLYWYRQTLGQGPEFLTYFQNEAQLEKSRLLSDRFSAERPKGSFSTLEIQRTEQGDSAMYLCASSPGGNQPQHFGDGTRLSIL.

The chain recombines TRBV5-1 with TRBJ2-5, with no clear D. V was trimmed by 1 base and J by 2 bases, leaving 6 bases between them. The germline V gene has CDR1 SGHRS and CDR2 YFSETQ. The CDR3 extends over 13 amino acids. CDR3 loop: CASSLLQQETQYF. The CDR3 nucleotides read TGCGCCAGCAGCTTGTTACAGCAAGAGACCCAGTACTTC.

The chain uses TRBV9 and TRBJ2-1, with 9 positions matching TRBD1. V lost 0 bases, J lost 4 bases, and 2 bases stayed unmatched. The germline V gene encodes CDR1 SGDLS and CDR2 YYNGEE. This CDR3 region has 15 residues. CDR3 bases: TGTGCCAGCAGCGTAGGACAGGGGGTTTACAATGAGCAGTTCTTC. Encoded protein: CASSVGQGVYNEQFF.

This clone has a single count. V gene TRBV28 combines with J gene TRBJ1-2; tentative D call: TRBD1 (5 bases). This CDR3 comprises 12 residues. Germline CDR1 is MDHEN and CDR2 is SYDVKM. Trimming removed 6 bases from V and 5 bases from J, with 10 bases in between. In DNA form, the CDR3 reads TGTGCCAGCAGCCGGGGGGTATATGGCTACACCTTC. It is translated as CASSRGVYGYTF.

V and J are TRBV29-1 and TRBJ1-2, with D perhaps TRBD1 (5 bases). With 7 bases removed from V and 3 bases from J, the gap between germline ends came to 12 bases. CDR1 is SQVTM and CDR2 is ANQGSEA in the germline V gene. The length of the CDR3 is 12 residues. CDR3 residues: CSAFGRDYGYTF. CDR3 in DNA: TGCAGCGCCTTTGGCAGGGACTATGGCTACACCTTC.

This chain connects TRBV11-2 to TRBJ1-5; TRBD1 might be the D (5 bases). Germline V gene lookup returns CDR1 SGHAT and CDR2 FQNNGV. Trimming removed 4 bases from V and 9 bases from J, with 13 bases in between. The CDR3 runs to 13 residues. CDR3: CASSSTVLGPQHF. In DNA, the CDR3 is TGTGCCAGCAGCTCGACAGTCCTCGGGCCCCAGCATTTT.

This rearrangement joins TRBV12-5 to TRBJ2-2, with 8 bases aligning to TRBD2. This CDR3 contains 16 residues. Germline CDR1 reads LGHNT; CDR2 reads FRNRAP. The junction had 6 bases not matched to a gene; V was cut back by 2 bases and J by 4 bases. CDR3 in amino acids: CASGLWAGGGTGELFF. CDR3 sequence (DNA): TGTGCTAGTGGTTTGTGGGCGGGAGGAGGCACCGGGGAGCTGTTTTTT.

The V gene is TRBV3-1 (or the pseudogene TRBV3-2), the J gene TRBJ1-3; maybe TRBD1 (6 bases). Germline CDR1 and CDR2: LGHDT and YNNKEL (reference sequence). The CDR3 covers 15 residues. Trimming removed 6 bases at V and 8 bases at J, with 20 bases between. The CDR3 DNA follows: TGTGCCAGCAGTCGACCAGGGGCAAGGCAGGACACCATATATTTT. Its translation: CASSRPGARQDTIYF.